This T cell receptor beta chain was found in a study of OX40 agonist ivuxolimab in advanced cancers. Study context: Allowance was made for prior anti-PD-1, anti-PD-L1 or anti-CTLA-4 therapy, and roughly 39% had some.

Data came from immunoSEQ multiplex PCR; TCRdb stores just in-frame clones and leaves some out. Of fewer than 30,000 clones listed, roughly 90% are singletons. The TCR originated in an adult with an advanced solid tumor such as melanoma, head and neck, liver or kidney cancer. The input for sequencing was CD4+ or CD8+ T cells sorted from blood, taken in a trial of the OX40 agonist ivuxolimab.

CDR3 sequence (DNA): TGTGCCAGCAGCTTGTCCAGCGGGGTATACAATGAGCAGTTCTTC. It translates to CASSLSSGVYNEQFF. The V gene is TRBV5-6, the J gene TRBJ2-1; 7 bases are a match to TRBD2. The CDR3 has 15 amino acids. J lost 4 bases, V lost 1 base, and 5 bases had no gene match. The germline gives CDR1 SGHDT, CDR2 YYEEEE.